This T cell receptor (beta chain) was found in a study of T-cell memory formation after mild COVID-19. Background on the study: TCR clusters showed largely donor specificity.

With regard to this clonotype: Its antigen is as yet unknown.

TCR alpha and TCR beta cDNA libraries carrying sample barcodes and UMIs were produced by 5'RACE using constant-segment primers. TCRdb reanalysed the 5' RACE reads using MiXCR and keeps one entry per CDR3 protein. Among roughly 250,000 distinct CDR3 sequences listed, less than 20% were seen once. Study observations and caveats: Pre-infection memory already had some responding clones, implying cross-reactive memory joined.

The CDR3 is made up of 14 amino acids. Trimming took 5 bases from V and 6 from J; bases not matched to a gene: 8. Germline V gene lookup returns CDR1 SGHAT and CDR2 FQDESV (reference sequence). The source material was PBMCs or a T cell subset sorted from them (not recorded which). The chain has TRBV11-1 and TRBJ1-1, with 8 bases matching TRBD1. This TCR derives from a man between 18 and 29 years old who had mild COVID-19 (a few samples of this study predate the infection). Cell type and time point are not known. CDR3 sequence: CASSQDRARPEAFF. The CDR3 DNA follows: TGTGCCAGCAGCCAGGACAGGGCCAGGCCTGAAGCTTTCTTT.